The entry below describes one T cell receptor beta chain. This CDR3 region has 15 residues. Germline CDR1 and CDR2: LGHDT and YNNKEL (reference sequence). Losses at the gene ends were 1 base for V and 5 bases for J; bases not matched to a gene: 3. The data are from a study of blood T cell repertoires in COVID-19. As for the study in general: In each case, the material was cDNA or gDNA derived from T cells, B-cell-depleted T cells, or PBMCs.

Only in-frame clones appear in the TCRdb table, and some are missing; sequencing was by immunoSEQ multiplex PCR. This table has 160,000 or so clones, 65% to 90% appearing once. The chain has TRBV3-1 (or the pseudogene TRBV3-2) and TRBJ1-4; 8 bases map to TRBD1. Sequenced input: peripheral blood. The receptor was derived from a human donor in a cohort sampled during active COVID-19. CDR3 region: CASSQVTGANEKLFF. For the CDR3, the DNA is TGTGCCAGCAGCCAAGTGACAGGGGCAAATGAAAAACTGTTTTTT.